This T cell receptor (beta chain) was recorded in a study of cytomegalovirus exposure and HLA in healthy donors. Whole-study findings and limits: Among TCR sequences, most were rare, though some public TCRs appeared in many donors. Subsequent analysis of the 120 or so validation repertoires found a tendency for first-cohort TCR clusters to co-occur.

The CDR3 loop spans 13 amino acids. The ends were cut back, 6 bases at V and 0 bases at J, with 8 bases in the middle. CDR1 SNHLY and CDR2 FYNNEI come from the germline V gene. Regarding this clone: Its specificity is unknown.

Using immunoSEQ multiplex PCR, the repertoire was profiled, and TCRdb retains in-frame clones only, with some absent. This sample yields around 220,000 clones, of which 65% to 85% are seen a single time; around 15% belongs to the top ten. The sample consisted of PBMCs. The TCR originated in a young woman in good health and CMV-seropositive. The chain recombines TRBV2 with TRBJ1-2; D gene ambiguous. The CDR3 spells CASRAGPNYGYTF. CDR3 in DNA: TGTGCCAGCAGGGCGGGCCCTAACTATGGCTACACCTTC.